These T cell receptor beta chains were read from a single sample in a study of cytomegalovirus exposure and HLA in healthy donors. Sequencing used immunoSEQ multiplex PCR; TCRdb keeps in-frame clones, though not all of them. There are about 140,000 clones in the sample; approximately 87% occur only once, and just under 3% lies in the top ten. Sample: PBMCs. The receptors shown here come from a man aged 18 to 35 in good health and CMV-seronegative. The conserved cysteine and the conserved F or W are not part of the CDR3 here. Each record gives: CDR3 protein, V gene, J gene.

CDR3aa: ASSVGPSGSHSTDTQY
v_gene: TRBV9
j_gene: TRBJ2-3

CDR3aa: ASGWPGTNTGELF
v_gene: TRBV28
j_gene: TRBJ2-2

CDR3aa: ASSSNRDRGLQY
v_gene: TRBV19
j_gene: TRBJ2-4

CDR3aa: ASSLSIGAAIHEQF
v_gene: TRBV27
j_gene: TRBJ2-1

CDR3aa: ASRRGQGTGYEQY
v_gene: TRBV4-1
j_gene: TRBJ2-7

CDR3aa: ASRDRGPGGYT
v_gene: TRBV2
j_gene: TRBJ1-2

CDR3aa: ASSLSTGAETQY
v_gene: TRBV7-8
j_gene: TRBJ2-5

CDR3aa: ASSRTSGRGSSYNEQF
v_gene: TRBV7-2
j_gene: TRBJ2-1

CDR3aa: ASMLAGGVDEQF
v_gene: TRBV5-1
j_gene: TRBJ2-1

CDR3aa: ASSLAPAGPNTGELF
v_gene: TRBV5-1
j_gene: TRBJ2-2

CDR3aa: ASRAELQGNEQF
v_gene: TRBV11-2
j_gene: TRBJ2-1

CDR3aa: ASSQAWSGRREQY
v_gene: TRBV4-3
j_gene: TRBJ2-7

CDR3aa: ASSKLGLNTYEQY
v_gene: TRBV19
j_gene: TRBJ2-7

CDR3aa: ASSVGLAGDTGELF
v_gene: TRBV5-4
j_gene: TRBJ2-2

CDR3aa: ASSHNSMNTEAF
v_gene: TRBV4-1
j_gene: TRBJ1-1

CDR3aa: ATTDREGSGNTIY
v_gene: TRBV19
j_gene: TRBJ1-3

CDR3aa: ASSFGQGLSYGYT
v_gene: TRBV19
j_gene: TRBJ1-2

CDR3aa: ASSRDTPDRVDGYT
v_gene: TRBV19
j_gene: TRBJ1-2

CDR3aa: ASSDPGLAGALGRTDTQY
v_gene: TRBV6-4
j_gene: TRBJ2-3

CDR3aa: ASSSGGHQPQH
v_gene: TRBV6-6
j_gene: TRBJ1-5

CDR3aa: AWSSEQGANQPQH
v_gene: TRBV30
j_gene: TRBJ1-5

CDR3aa: ASSLTGTNYEQY
v_gene: TRBV13
j_gene: TRBJ2-7

CDR3aa: ASRGTVSNYGYT
v_gene: TRBV19
j_gene: TRBJ1-2

CDR3aa: SVDNSRGGLANEQF
v_gene: TRBV29-1
j_gene: TRBJ2-1

CDR3aa: ASSRTGGAYEQY
v_gene: TRBV7-9
j_gene: TRBJ2-7